A single sample gave rise to the 30 T cell receptor beta chains below, sequenced in a study of breast tumors, draining lymph nodes, adjacent tissues. Breast cancer patients provided tissue from their axillary draining lymph nodes. TCRdb redid the calling of the multiplex PCR reads with MiXCR, one entry per CDR3 protein. The data contain 140,000 or so distinct CDR3 sequences, about 30% of them singletons. Sequencing was done on a sample of axillary lymph node tissue. These receptors all come from a female donor with breast cancer. Some clones in this sample may be carry-over from other donors' samples.

The table lists this clonotype with many counts. This chain joins TRBV12-3 or TRBV12-4 and TRBJ1-2; D ambiguous. CDR3 length: 15 residues. V dropped 3 bases and J dropped 8 bases, with 19 bases sitting between them. The CDR3 loop is CASSFATRHVVGYTF. The DNA for the CDR3 is TGTGCCAGCAGTTTCGCCACCCGACACGTTGTCGGCTACACCTTC.

V is TRBV6-1 and J is TRBJ1-6, with D tentatively TRBD1 (6 bases). CDR3 length: 14 amino acids. CDR1 is MNHNS, CDR2 SASEGT, per germline. V was pared by 5 bases and J by 5 bases, with 10 bases between. CDR3 loop: CASSLAGDNSPLHF. The CDR3 region has the DNA TGTGCCAGCAGTCTAGCAGGGGATAATTCACCCCTCCACTTT.

For this clonotype: This sequence may be a read error, since a much larger clone differs from it by one base. Since the CDR3 does not end with the conserved phenylalanine or tryptophan, this likely comes from a read error. The rearrangement links TRBV7-2 to TRBJ2-1; D possibly corresponds to TRBD1 (6 bases). Looked up from germline, CDR1 is SGHTA and CDR2 is FQGNSA. CDR3 length equals 14 residues. Trimming cost V 8 bases and J 6 bases, with 17 bases left between them. This CDR3 is CASAQQGYFNEQFL. DNA of the CDR3: TGTGCCAGCGCCCAACAGGGATACTTCAATGAGCAGTTCCTC.

The rearrangement uses TRBV30 and TRBJ2-2; D might be TRBD1 (6 bases). The CDR3 covers 13 residues. Between the trimmed V and J ends, which lost 6 bases and 3 bases, there was a span of 11 bases. Germline V lookup: CDR1 GTSNPN, CDR2 SVGIG (reference sequence). CDR3 coding DNA: TGTGCCTGCCCCCCAGGGGACACCGGGGAGCTGTTTTTT. This codes for CACPPGDTGELFF.

The table lists this clonotype with many counts. This rearrangement joins TRBV9 to TRBJ2-1; D might be TRBD2 (7 bases). V lost 3 bases, J lost 5 bases, and 15 bases lay in between. Per germline, CDR1 SGDLS and CDR2 YYNGEE. CDR3 length equals 15 residues. Here the CDR3 DNA reads TGTGCCAGCAGCGGGGGGGGCAAATCCCACAATGAGCAGTTCTTC. Translated, it gives CASSGGGKSHNEQFF.

For this clonotype: Given a much more abundant clone one base away, this may be a read error. The chain is built from TRBV6-1 and TRBJ2-2; D is unclear. Trimming stripped 4 bases from V and 5 bases from J, with 11 bases between. Germline V gene sequence: CDR1 MNHNS, CDR2 SASEGT. This CDR3 comprises 14 residues. The CDR3 nucleotides read TGTGCCAGCAGTGGATTCAAACTGACCGGGGAGCTGTTTTTT. Its protein is CASSGFKLTGELFF.

Ten or more counts support this clonotype. V usage is TRBV13 and J usage is TRBJ2-5; no definite D call. The V gene's germline CDR1 is PRHDT and CDR2 FYEKMQ (reference sequence). Trimming stripped 2 bases from V and 1 base from J, with 5 bases between. This CDR3 region has 13 residues. The chain's CDR3 is CASSLNTQETQYF. The CDR3 DNA is TGTGCCAGCAGCTTAAACACCCAAGAGACCCAGTACTTC.

This clonotype was seen ten or more times. The V gene is TRBV5-6, the J gene TRBJ2-7, with 8 bases fitting TRBD1. Germline V lookup: CDR1 SGHDT, CDR2 YYEEEE. This CDR3 region has 15 residues. The V gene end was trimmed by 4 bases and the J gene end by 1 base; junction bases not matched to a gene: 7. This CDR3 is CASSRQGLASYEQYF. The CDR3 nucleotides are TGTGCCAGCAGCCGACAGGGGTTAGCGTCCTACGAGCAGTACTTC.

There are many counts of this clonotype. The DNA for the CDR3 is TGTGCCAGCAGCCAGAGACAGGGGAAACCCTACGAGCAGTACTTC. Translated: CASSQRQGKPYEQYF. The rearrangement links TRBV3-1 to TRBJ2-7; TRBD1 matches 8 bases. The germline CDR1 and CDR2 sequences are LGHDT and YNNKEL (reference sequence). After removal of 3 bases from V and 2 bases from J, the junction contained 6 bases not matched to a gene. The CDR3 extends over 15 amino acids.

The rearrangement links TRBV2 to TRBJ1-2; 9 positions match TRBD1. Germline V gene sequence: CDR1 SNHLY, CDR2 FYNNEI. V shed 8 bases and J 6 bases; nucleotides not matched to a gene: 16. CDR3 length: 16 amino acids. For the CDR3, the DNA is TGTGCCAGCGGGGCCGAACAGGGGGCCAAGGGCCATGGCTACACCTTC. This translates into CASGAEQGAKGHGYTF.

Points on this clonotype: A much bigger clone sits one base away, suggesting this may be a read error. This CDR3 reads CASSLGGGRSGANLLTF. DNA for the CDR3: TGTGCCAGCAGCTTAGGGGGCGGGAGGTCTGGGGCCAACCTCCTGACTTTC. The genes are TRBV7-2 and TRBJ2-6, with TRBD2 matching 8 bases. The CDR3 extends over 17 amino acids. Germline lookup yields CDR1 SGHTA and CDR2 FQGNSA.

This clonotype was seen many times. J is TRBJ1-5 and V is TRBV9; D is uncertain. The CDR3 covers 15 residues. V lost 0 bases and J 2 bases, leaving 9 bases between the germline ends. Germline-derived CDR1 and CDR2 are SGDLS and YYNGEE. CDR3 sequence reads: CASSVGTTGNQPQHF. In DNA, the CDR3 is TGTGCCAGCAGCGTAGGTACCACAGGCAATCAGCCCCAGCATTTT. Full variable domain (outside the CDR3, taken from reference TRBV9 and TRBJ1-5): DSGVTQTPKHLITATGQRVTLRCSPRSGDLSVYWYQQSLDQGLQFLIQYYNGEERAKGNILERFSAQQFPDLHSELNLSSLELGDSALYFCASSVGTTGNQPQHFGDGTRLSIL.

This clonotype was counted at least ten times. This chain uses TRBV20-1 with TRBJ1-6, with a weak D call TRBD1 (5 bases). The V end was cut by 3 bases, the J end by 5 bases, with 8 bases between. The CDR3 is 13 amino acids. The germline V gene has CDR1 DFQATT and CDR2 SNEGSKA (reference sequence). CDR3 DNA sequence: TGCAGTGCTAGCCAGGGAAATAATTCACCCCTCCACTTT. It is translated as CSASQGNNSPLHF.

Notes on this clonotype: Given a much more abundant clone one base away, this may be a read error. The chain combines TRBV6-1 with TRBJ1-5; D gene uncertain. Germline V CDR1 and CDR2: MNHNS, SASEGT. The CDR3 runs to 13 residues. CDR3 bases: TGTGCCAGCAGTGAAATTAGCAATCAGCCCCGGCATTTT. It specifies CASSEISNQPRHF.

The rearrangement uses TRBV6-4 and TRBJ2-7; no definite D call. The V gene's germline CDR1 is MRHNA and CDR2 SNTAGT. V was pared by 1 base and J by 3 bases, with 10 bases between. This CDR3 has 14 amino acids. The CDR3 nucleotides are TGTGCCAGCAGTGACTGGAGCGCCTTCTACGAGCAGTACGTC. This codes for CASSDWSAFYEQYV.

This clonotype was detected many times. The genes are TRBV9 and TRBJ2-1, with D possibly matching TRBD2 (5 bases). CDR1 is SGDLS, CDR2 YYNGEE, per germline. The CDR3 has 15 amino acids. The ends were cut back, 0 bases at V and 1 base at J, with 8 bases in the middle. In DNA form, the CDR3 reads TGTGCCAGCAGCGTAGGCCGGGATTCCTACAATGAGCAGTTCTTC. Protein product: CASSVGRDSYNEQFF.

In this sample, this clonotype turned up many times. The chain combines TRBV9 with TRBJ1-2; D is unresolved. Trimming shortened V by 0 bases and J by 0 bases, and 9 bases separated the two germline ends. Germline V gene lookup returns CDR1 SGDLS and CDR2 YYNGEE. The CDR3 is made up of 15 amino acids. The CDR3 DNA is TGTGCCAGCAGCGTAGCGTACACAACTAACTATGGCTACACCTTC. Translating gives CASSVAYTTNYGYTF.

The table lists this clonotype with many counts. The chain combines TRBV20-1 with TRBJ1-3; the D is unclear. The CDR3 is made up of 13 amino acids. Trimming took 3 bases from V and 4 from J, leaving 10 bases between them. CDR1 is DFQATT, CDR2 SNEGSKA, per germline (reference sequence). The CDR3 sequence: CSASRLEGNTIYF. The CDR3 nucleotides are TGCAGTGCTAGTAGGCTAGAAGGAAACACCATATATTTT.

The rearrangement links TRBV6-1 to TRBJ2-1, with 16 bases identical to TRBD2. Trimming cost V 7 bases and J 3 bases; bases outside gene matches: 9. This CDR3 region has 18 residues. CDR1 is MNHNS and CDR2 is SASEGT in the germline V gene. This CDR3 reads CASIGGLAGGLFYNEQFF. The CDR3 bases are TGTGCCAGCATAGGGGGACTAGCGGGGGGGCTTTTCTACAATGAGCAGTTCTTC.

This clonotype was counted many times. J is TRBJ1-3 and V is TRBV9; 9 bases align to TRBD1. V was pared by 3 bases and J by 3 bases, with 4 bases of the junction left unmatched. The CDR3 contains 15 residues. The V gene's germline CDR1 is SGDLS and CDR2 YYNGEE. This CDR3 is CASSATGGLGNTIYF. The CDR3 DNA follows: TGTGCCAGCAGCGCGACAGGGGGACTTGGAAACACCATATATTTT.

Ten or more counts support this clonotype. V is TRBV7-8 and J is TRBJ2-7; TRBD1 or TRBD2 may be the D gene (5 bases each). Germline-derived CDR1 and CDR2 are SGHVS and FQNEAQ. This CDR3 has 15 amino acids. Deletions cut 1 base from V and 0 bases from J, with 10 bases between. CDR3 sequence: CASSLGDLSSYEQYV. The CDR3 DNA follows: TGTGCCAGCAGCTTAGGGGACCTGAGCTCCTACGAGCAGTACGTC.

This clonotype was detected a few times. The chain carries TRBV6-5 and TRBJ1-1; the D gene is possibly TRBD1 (5 bases). The CDR3 extends over 15 amino acids. V was shortened by 6 bases and J by 0 bases, with 14 bases between the two germline ends. Per germline, CDR1 MNHEY and CDR2 SVGAGI. CDR3 sequence: CASSLYRQLNTEAFF. CDR3 DNA: TGTGCCAGCAGCCTTTATAGACAGTTGAACACTGAAGCTTTCTTT.

This clonotype was detected many times. This rearrangement joins TRBV2 to TRBJ1-2, with TRBD1 as a possible D gene (5 bases). Germline CDR1 is SNHLY and CDR2 is FYNNEI. The CDR3 covers 13 residues. Trimming stripped 8 bases from V and 4 bases from J, with 14 bases between. The CDR3 nucleotides are TGTGCCAGCGGGGGACGGAGCGTCTATGGCTACACCTTC. Amino acids: CASGGRSVYGYTF.

This clonotype was seen repeatedly, ten times or more. The chain links TRBV7-2 to TRBJ1-4; D is perhaps TRBD1 (5 bases). This CDR3 spans 15 amino acids. CDR1 SGHTA and CDR2 FQGNSA come from the germline V gene. V lost 4 bases, J lost 5 bases, and 14 bases lay in between. CDR3 nucleotides: TGTGCCAGCAGCTCGCGGGGGGGGTTAAATGAAAAACTGTTTTTT. This codes for CASSSRGGLNEKLFF.

This clonotype was counted many times. Written as DNA, the CDR3 is TGTGCCAGCAGCCGTACAGGGAAGGCCGGGGAGCTGTTTTTT. Translating gives CASSRTGKAGELFF. This chain joins TRBV7-9 and TRBJ2-2; possible D gene TRBD1, 6 bases. This CDR3 is built from 14 residues. From germline, CDR1 is SEHNR and CDR2 FQNEAQ (reference sequence). V lost 5 bases and J lost 6, with 13 bases in between.

Many counts were recorded for this clonotype. V gene TRBV7-3 combines with J gene TRBJ2-1, with 9 bases fitting TRBD1. There are 15 residues in the CDR3. CDR1 and CDR2 from the germline V gene are SGHTA and FQGTGA. V dropped 5 bases and J dropped 4; count of bases not matched to a gene: 6. Here the CDR3 DNA reads TGTGCCAGCAGCCGAACCGGGACAGGGTACAATGAGCAGTTCTTC. Translating it yields CASSRTGTGYNEQFF. Full variable domain (missing parts from reference TRBV7-3 and TRBJ2-1): GAGVSQTPSNKVTEKGKYVELRCDPISGHTALYWYRQSLGQGPEFLIYFQGTGAADDSGLPNDRFFAVRPEGSVSTLKIQRTERGDSAVYLCASSRTGTGYNEQFFGPGTRLTVL.

This clonotype showed up just a few times. This rearrangement joins TRBV5-1 to TRBJ1-1; D remains ambiguous. V was cut by 0 bases and J by 5 bases, with 11 bases left in between. CDR1 is SGHRS, CDR2 YFSETQ, per germline. This CDR3 is built from 14 residues. The CDR3 DNA is TGCGCCAGCAGCTTGGATGGGGTACTGACTGAAGCTTTCTTT. It specifies CASSLDGVLTEAFF.

Details on this clonotype: This may come from a read error, since a much larger clone is one base off. The chain has TRBV3-1 and TRBJ2-1; maybe TRBD2 (6 bases). CDR3 length: 13 amino acids. Germline V gene data show CDR1 as LGHDT and CDR2 as YNNKEL (reference sequence). CDR3 DNA sequence: TGTGCCAGCAGCCAAGAATTGAGAAGCGAGCGGGTCTTC. This codes for CASSQELRSERVF.

This clonotype was seen repeatedly, ten times or more. V usage is TRBV7-3 and J usage is TRBJ1-1, with D hard to call. V was cut by 1 base and J by 5 bases, with 8 bases left in between. CDR1 is SGHTA and CDR2 is FQGTGA in the germline V gene. The CDR3 runs to 13 residues. The CDR3 region has the DNA TGTGCCAGCAGCTTAAACTCTATGACTGAAGCTTTCTTT. Protein product: CASSLNSMTEAFF.

This clonotype was seen just once. This may be a read error, as it is one base from a much larger clone. The chain is built from TRBV6-5 and TRBJ1-2; weak D call: TRBD1 (5 bases). The CDR3 contains 15 residues. CDR1 is MNHEY and CDR2 is SVGAGI in the germline V gene. The V and J ends lost 4 bases and 7 bases respectively, with 19 bases between them. CDR3 nucleotides: TGTGCCAGCAGTTCACAACATCGGGGCGGGGGTGGCTACACCTTC. It is translated as CASSSQHRGGGGYTF.